The clone carrying this T cell receptor (beta chain) was recorded at least ten times. Its matching antigen is unknown. The CDR3 has 14 residues. Per germline, CDR1 ENHRY and CDR2 SYGVKD. V was pared by 0 bases and J by 1 base, with 7 bases between. Total RNA was extracted from unfractionated whole blood. The entry originates in a study of human T cells and chemical hapten exposure. Whole-study context: The study traced per-sample TCR yield variation mainly to small differences in pooled library volumes.

Single cDNA molecules in the library carried unique molecular identifiers attached during preparation. Original processing notes: Between about 23,224 and 700,000 TCRs appeared in each sample, and the median stood at roughly 95,000. TCRdb analysed the reads with MiXCR anew, one entry per CDR3 protein. In this record, the V and J calls reflect TCRdb's handling and not the investigators' own analysis. Among more than 100,000 distinct CDR3 sequences listed, about 8.9% were seen once. Study-level findings and limits: After DPC sensitization, TCRs above 1 in 1000 frequency showed no change.

This sequence joins TRBV10-3 and TRBJ2-7; no definite D call. This sequence originates from a human donor in good health. Some clones in this sample may be carry-over from other donors' samples. The sample consisted of whole blood. The CDR3 loop is CAISESAGSYEQYF. The CDR3 DNA sequence: TGTGCCATCAGTGAGTCGGCCGGGTCCTACGAGCAGTACTTC.